This TCR beta chain was retrieved from a study of T-cell reconstitution after alpha-beta-depleted transplantation in children. The trim removed 6 bases at V and 6 bases at J, leaving 10 bases unmatched. CDR1 DFQATT and CDR2 SNEGSKA come from the germline V gene (reference sequence). The CDR3 has 15 residues. Researchers prepared the TCRbeta library using unique molecular identifiers, the study reports. TCRdb recomputed calls from the PCR reads with MiXCR, one row per CDR3 protein. The data show 490,000 or so distinct CDR3 sequences, 12% seen once. Sequenced material: PBMCs from the stem cell graft donor, taken from the stem cell graft. This TCR was recovered from a human donor who donated a stem cell graft to a child with combined immunodeficiency. V and J are TRBV20-1 and TRBJ2-1; 11 bases match TRBD2. CDR3 nucleotides: TGCAGTGCCGCCGATATAGCGGGGGGGATCAATGAGCAGTTCTTC. Amino acids: CSAADIAGGINEQFF.